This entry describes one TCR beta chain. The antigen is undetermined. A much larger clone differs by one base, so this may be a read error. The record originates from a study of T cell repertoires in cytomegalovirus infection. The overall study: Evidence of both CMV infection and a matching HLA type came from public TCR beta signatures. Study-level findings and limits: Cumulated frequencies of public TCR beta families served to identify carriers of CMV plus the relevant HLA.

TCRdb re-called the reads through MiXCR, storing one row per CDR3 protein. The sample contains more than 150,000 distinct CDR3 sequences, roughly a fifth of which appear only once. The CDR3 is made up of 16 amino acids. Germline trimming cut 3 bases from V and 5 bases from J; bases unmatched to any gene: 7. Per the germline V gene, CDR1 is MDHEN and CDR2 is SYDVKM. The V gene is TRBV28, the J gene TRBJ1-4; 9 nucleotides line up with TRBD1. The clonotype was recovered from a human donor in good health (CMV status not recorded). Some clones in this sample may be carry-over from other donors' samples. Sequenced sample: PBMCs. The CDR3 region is CASSFSATGGNEKLFF. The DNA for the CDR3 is TGTGCCAGCAGTTTCTCTGCGACAGGGGGGAATGAAAAACTGTTTTTT.